Listed below are T cell receptor beta chains from one sample, sequenced in a study of blood T cell repertoires in COVID-19. This table comes from immunoSEQ multiplex PCR, and its TCRdb copy is limited to in-frame clones, with some not included. Of approximately 250,000 clones listed, approximately 89% were seen once; the top ten hold roughly 1.2%. The sample comprised PBMCs or T cells enriched from blood (not recorded which). These receptors all come from a middle-aged woman with acute COVID-19. Each CDR3 is given with its conserved first and last residue. D genes are given only for firm matches. The size field is filled for only some rows; it gives once, few, many or a size class.

>TRBV4-1|.|TRBJ1-5|.
CASSSKEGDQPQHF
TGCGCCAGCAGCTCAAAGGAAGGGGATCAGCCCCAGCATTTT
>TRBV9|.|TRBJ1-3|TRBD1
CASKPGQGSGNTIYF
TGTGCCAGCAAACCGGGACAGGGATCCGGAAACACCATATATTTT
>TRBV2|.|TRBJ1-3|.
CASSESPPVQARYF
TGTGCCAGCAGTGAATCGCCCCCCGTACAGGCCCGATATTTT
>TRBV3-1/TRBV3-2|.|TRBJ1-2|.
CASSQVQLTNYGYTF
TGTGCCAGCAGCCAAGTACAGCTTACTAACTATGGCTACACCTTC
>TRBV9|.|TRBJ1-5|.
CASSVWSIQPQHF
TGTGCCAGCAGCGTATGGTCTATCCAGCCCCAGCATTTT
>TRBV5-6|.|TRBJ2-5|TRBD1
CASSFPGQGAVETQYF
TGTGCCAGCAGCTTCCCGGGACAGGGGGCGGTAGAGACCCAGTACTTC
>TRBV7-9|.|TRBJ2-1|.
CASSLVEGADRSYNEQFF
TGTGCCAGCAGCTTAGTGGAGGGAGCGGACCGCTCCTACAATGAGCAGTTCTTC
>TRBV7-2|.|TRBJ1-1|TRBD1
CASSPRGQGIGYTEAFF
TGTGCCAGCAGCCCAAGGGGACAGGGGATTGGATACACTGAAGCTTTCTTT
>TRBV5-5|.|TRBJ1-1|.
CASSPGWAMNTEAFF
TGTGCCAGCAGCCCGGGGTGGGCGATGAACACTGAAGCTTTCTTT
>TRBV7-2|.|TRBJ1-2|TRBD1
CASSRRTGGLGGYTF
TGTGCCAGCAGCCGTCGGACAGGGGGCCTGGGTGGCTACACCTTC
>TRBV2|.|TRBJ2-2|TRBD2
CASSGRLAGGGGELFF
TGTGCCAGCAGTGGGAGACTAGCGGGAGGCGGCGGGGAGCTGTTTTTT
>TRBV10-3|once|TRBJ2-7|TRBD2
CAISDSPGGSGRAYEQYF
TGTGCCATCAGTGACTCCCCAGGAGGTAGCGGGAGGGCCTACGAGCAGTACTTC
>TRBV5-8|.|TRBJ1-4|.
CASSLILSGVGEKLFF
TGTGCCAGCAGCTTGATTTTATCAGGGGTTGGGGAAAAACTGTTTTTT
>TRBV20-1|.|TRBJ1-2|.
CSAERGYGYTF
TGCAGTGCTGAAAGGGGCTATGGCTACACCTTC